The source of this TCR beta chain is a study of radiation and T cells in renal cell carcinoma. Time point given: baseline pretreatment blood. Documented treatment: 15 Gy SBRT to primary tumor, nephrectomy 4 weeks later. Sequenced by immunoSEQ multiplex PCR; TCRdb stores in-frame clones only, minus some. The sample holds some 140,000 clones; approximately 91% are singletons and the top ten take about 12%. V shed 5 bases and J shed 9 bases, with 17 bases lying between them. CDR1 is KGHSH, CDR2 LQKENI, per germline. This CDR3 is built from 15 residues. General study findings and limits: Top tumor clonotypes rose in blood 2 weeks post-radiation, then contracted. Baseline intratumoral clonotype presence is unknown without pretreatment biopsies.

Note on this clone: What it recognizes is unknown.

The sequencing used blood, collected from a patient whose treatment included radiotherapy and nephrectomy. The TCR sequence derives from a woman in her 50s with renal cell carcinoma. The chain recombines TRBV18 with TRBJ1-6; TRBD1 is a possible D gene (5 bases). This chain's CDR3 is CASSSEVVGGSPLHF. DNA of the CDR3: TGTGCCAGCTCATCGGAAGTGGTTGGGGGTTCACCCCTCCACTTT.